This TCR beta chain was recorded in a study of Graves' ophthalmopathy and Graves' hyperthyroidism. The CDR3 totals 13 residues. V lost 1 base to trimming and J lost 11 bases, with 14 bases between them. In germline, CDR1 is SGHRS, CDR2 YFSETQ. For donors with ophthalmopathy, the disease showed moderate-to-severe activity, reached CAS ≥3 and NOSPECS ≥4, and had lasted under 3 months. As concerns this clonotype: Its antigen is undetermined.

Beta-chain TCR CDR3 regions were amplified from RNA transcripts. Investigators did first-round RT-PCR with HTBI primers, then second-round multiplex PCR. MiXCR, applied by TCRdb to the multiplex PCR reads, yields one record per CDR3 protein. This table holds some 48,000 distinct CDR3 sequences, 50% to 65% found once. Findings and caveats of the study: Most expanded clonotypes in thyroid above 0.001 frequency also showed up in blood. The model predicted progression of ophthalmopathy with a sensitivity of about 70%, and its specificity was about 76%. A 13-signature model separated ophthalmopathy from stable hyperthyroidism, reaching roughly 85% sensitivity and less than 82% specificity cross-validated.

The sequenced sample was peripheral blood. The clonotype comes from an adult man with Graves' ophthalmopathy. The chain combines TRBV5-1 with TRBJ2-3; no clear D gene. The CDR3 DNA sequence: TGCGCCAGCAGCTTGTGGCAGAGCAATGAGCAGTATTTT. It yields the protein CASSLWQSNEQYF.